The entry below describes one TCR beta chain. CDR1 and CDR2 from the germline V gene are SGHRS and YFSETQ. Trimming left V 4 bases short and J 1 base short, with 20 bases between. The CDR3 consists of 17 residues. In the original processing: Junction-only sequences without quality scores came from ImmunoSEQ, so filtering differed. Repertoires were generated with immunoSEQ multiplex PCR, while TCRdb's copy carries only in-frame clones and drops some. V and J calls and clone size follow that table, whereas D and trimming were derived from the DNA. The sample has around 940,000 clones, approximately 80% seen once; the top ten hold about 1.5%. This sample stems from a study of shared clonotypes between healthy human individuals.

The sequencing input was memory CD4+ T cells sorted from blood. Noted subset: CD45RA-negative fraction. The sequence came from a man aged 18 to 30 in good health. The chain employs TRBV5-1 and TRBJ1-1; D gene unclear. This chain's CDR3 is CASSPVPRDRPNTEAFF. The CDR3, as DNA: TGCGCCAGCAGCCCTGTCCCTCGGGATCGGCCGAACACTGAAGCTTTCTTT.